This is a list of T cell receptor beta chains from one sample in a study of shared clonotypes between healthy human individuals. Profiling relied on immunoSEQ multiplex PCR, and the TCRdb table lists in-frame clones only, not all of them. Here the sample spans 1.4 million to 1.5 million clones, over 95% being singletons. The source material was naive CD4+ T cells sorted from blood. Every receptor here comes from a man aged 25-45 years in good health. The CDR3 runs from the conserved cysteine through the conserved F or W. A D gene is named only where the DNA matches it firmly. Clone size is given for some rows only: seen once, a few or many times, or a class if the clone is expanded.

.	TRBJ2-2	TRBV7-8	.	TGTGCCAGCAGCCCGACAGTTCCCGCGAACACCGGGGAGCTGTTTTTT	CASSPTVPANTGELFF
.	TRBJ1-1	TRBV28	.	TGTGCCAGCACCATCCCCGAGAACACTGAAGCTTTCTTT	CASTIPENTEAFF
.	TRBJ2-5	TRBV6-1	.	TGTGCCAGCAGTGAAGCGGATCCCCGGGAGACCCAGTACTTC	CASSEADPRETQYF
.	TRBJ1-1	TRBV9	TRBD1	TGTGCCAGCAGCTCCCTCGGACAGGGGGCTCCTGAAGCTTTCTTT	CASSSLGQGAPEAFF
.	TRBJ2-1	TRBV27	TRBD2	TGTGCCAGCAGTTTATACGGACTAGCGGGAGTACGGAATGAGCAGTTCTTC	CASSLYGLAGVRNEQFF
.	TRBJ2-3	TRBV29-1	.	TGCAGCGTTGAGTGGGTAGCGGGCACAGATACGCAGTATTTT	CSVEWVAGTDTQYF
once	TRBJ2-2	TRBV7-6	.	TGTGCCAGCAGCTTAAGGACCGGGGAGCTGTTTTTT	CASSLRTGELFF
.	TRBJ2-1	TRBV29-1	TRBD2	TGCAGCGTCGGCGGTTGGGGGGGAAGGCACAATGAGCAGTTCTTC	CSVGGWGGRHNEQFF
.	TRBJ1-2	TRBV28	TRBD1	TGTGCCAGCAGACCCACCGGGACAGGGTTTGGGGCCTATGGCTACACCTTC	CASRPTGTGFGAYGYTF
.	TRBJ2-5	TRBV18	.	TGTGCCAGCTCACCCCTTGGAACCGAAGAGACCCAGTACTTC	CASSPLGTEETQYF
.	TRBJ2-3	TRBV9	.	TGTGCCAGCAGCCCTCCTGGCGGACCCAGCACAGATACGCAGTATTTT	CASSPPGGPSTDTQYF
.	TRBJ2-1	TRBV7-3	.	TGTGCCAGCAGCCTCCCGACTAGCTACAATGAGCAGTTCTTC	CASSLPTSYNEQFF
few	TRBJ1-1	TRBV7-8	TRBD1	TGTGCCAGCAGCCGGGACAGGGAAGCTTTCTTT	CASSRDREAFF
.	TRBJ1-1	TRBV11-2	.	TGTGCCAGCAGCTTAGACCATCTGAACACTGAAGCTTTCTTT	CASSLDHLNTEAFF
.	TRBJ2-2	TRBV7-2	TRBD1	TGTGCCAGCAGCAAAGGACAGGCCTTACGGACCGGGGAGCTGTTTTTT	CASSKGQALRTGELFF
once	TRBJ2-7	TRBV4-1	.	TGCGCCAGCAGCCTCGGGGGGGGACAGACGGATTACGAGCAGTACTTC	CASSLGGGQTDYEQYF
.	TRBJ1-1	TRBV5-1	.	TGCGCCAGCAGCTCTACAAGGGGGAGAAATATGAACACTGAAGCTTTCTTT	CASSSTRGRNMNTEAFF
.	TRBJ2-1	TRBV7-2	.	TGTGCCAGCAGCTTAGGAGGGCGCCTAGCGATAGAAAATGAGCAGTTCTTC	CASSLGGRLAIENEQFF
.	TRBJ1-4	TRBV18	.	TGTGCCAGCTCACCTAGACGGTCTAATGAAAAACTGTTTTTT	CASSPRRSNEKLFF
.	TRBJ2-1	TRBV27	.	TGTGCCAGCAGTTCCTCTATGCCGGGACGGAACAATGAGCAGTTCTTC	CASSSSMPGRNNEQFF
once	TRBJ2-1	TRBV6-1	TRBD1	TGTGCCAGCATGTGGGACAGGATTTACAATGAGCAGTTCTTC	CASMWDRIYNEQFF
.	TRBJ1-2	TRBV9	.	TGTGCCAGCAGCCCTTCGGCGGACAGCCTTAACTATGGCTACACCTTC	CASSPSADSLNYGYTF
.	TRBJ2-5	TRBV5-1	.	TGCGCCAGCAGCTTGAACATCCAAGAGACCCAGTACTTC	CASSLNIQETQYF
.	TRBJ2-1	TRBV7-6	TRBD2	TGTGCCAGCAGGCAACTAGCGGGATCGGCATACAATGAGCAGTTCTTC	CASRQLAGSAYNEQFF
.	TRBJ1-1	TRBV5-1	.	TGCGCCAGCAGCTCCGCGTTGGGGGCCCGGAACACTGAAGCTTTCTTT	CASSSALGARNTEAFF
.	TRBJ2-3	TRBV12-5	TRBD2	TGTGCTAGTGGTTTTGTGGGACTAGCGGGAGGGCGCACAGATACGCAGTATTTT	CASGFVGLAGGRTDTQYF
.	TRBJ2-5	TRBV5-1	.	TGCGCCAGCATCCAGGGACAAGGGCCCGAGACCCAGTACTTC	CASIQGQGPETQYF
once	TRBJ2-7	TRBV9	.	TGTGCCAGCAGCCCAAACTCGGACAACACCTACGAGCAGTACTTC	CASSPNSDNTYEQYF
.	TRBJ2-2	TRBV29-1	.	TGCAGCGGACAGACCTCGGGCACCGGGGAGCTGTTTTTT	CSGQTSGTGELFF
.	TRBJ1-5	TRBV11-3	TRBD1	TGTGCCAGCAGCTCAAGACAGGGTTATTTTAGCAATCAGCCCCAGCATTTT	CASSSRQGYFSNQPQHF
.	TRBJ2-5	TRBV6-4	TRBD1	TGTGCCAGCAGTGAGACAGGGGGAAACCAAGAGACCCAGTACTTC	CASSETGGNQETQYF
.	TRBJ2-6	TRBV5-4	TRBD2	TGTGCCGGGACTCAGGGACTAGCGGGACCTGGGGCCAACGTCCTGACTTTC	CAGTQGLAGPGANVLTF
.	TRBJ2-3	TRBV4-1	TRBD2	TGCGCCAGCAGTGGGAGCGGGAGGGATTCTAGCACAGATACGCAGTATTTT	CASSGSGRDSSTDTQYF
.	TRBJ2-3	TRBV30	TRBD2	TGTGCCTGGAGTGTACTAGCGGAGCAGGATTTT	CAWSVLAEQDF
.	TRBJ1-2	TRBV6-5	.	TGTGCCAGCAGAAGGGGGGACAACTATGGCTACACCTTC	CASRRGDNYGYTF
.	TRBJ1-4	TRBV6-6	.	TGTGCCAGCGGTACAAACGTAGGGGATGAAAAACTGTTTTTT	CASGTNVGDEKLFF
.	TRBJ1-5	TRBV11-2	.	TGTGCCAGCAGCTTCCCGGGGACGGATCAGCCCCAGCATTTT	CASSFPGTDQPQHF
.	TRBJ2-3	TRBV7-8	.	TGTGCCAGCAGCATAGGTCCTAGCACAGATACGCAGTATTTT	CASSIGPSTDTQYF
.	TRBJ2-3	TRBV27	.	TGTGCCAGCAGCCTCCGACGCGGGTACACAGATACGCAGTATTTT	CASSLRRGYTDTQYF
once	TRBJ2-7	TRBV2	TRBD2	TGTGCCAGCAACGGGCGGGAGTTCCGCGGGGAGCAGTACTTC	CASNGREFRGEQYF
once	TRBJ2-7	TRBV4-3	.	TGCGCCAGCAGCCAAGATTTGGGTAAAGACCGAACGCAGTACTTC	CASSQDLGKDRTQYF
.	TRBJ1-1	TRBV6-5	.	TGTGCCAGCAGTACCCCGACAGCGAACACTGAAGCTTTCTTT	CASSTPTANTEAFF
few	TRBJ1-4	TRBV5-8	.	TGTGCCAGCAGCTTCCTCGGCGGGGGTGGTGAAAAACTGTTTTTT	CASSFLGGGGEKLFF
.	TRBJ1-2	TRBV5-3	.	TGTGCCAGAAGCTTGGAAGGGCCTTGTATCATTAACTATGGCTACACCTTC	CARSLEGPCIINYGYTF
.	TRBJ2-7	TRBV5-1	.	TGCGCCAGCAGCTTGGCCTCGGGATACTCCTACGAGCAGTACTTC	CASSLASGYSYEQYF
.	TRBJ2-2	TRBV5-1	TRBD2	TGCGCCAGCAGCTTGGGTGGGGACTACACGACCGGGGAGCTGTTTTTT	CASSLGGDYTTGELFF
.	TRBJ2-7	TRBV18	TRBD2	TGTGCCAGCTCCGACGACTTACCCGGCGGGGGCGAGCAGTACTTC	CASSDDLPGGGEQYF
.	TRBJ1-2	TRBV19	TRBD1	TGTGCCAGTAGCGACAGGGTCGGCTACACCTTC	CASSDRVGYTF
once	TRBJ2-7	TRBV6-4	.	TGTGCCAGCCCTGACTTTAGGGGATCCACCTACGAGCAGTACTTC	CASPDFRGSTYEQYF
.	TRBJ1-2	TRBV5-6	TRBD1	TGTGCCAGCAGCCATGGGACAGTTGGGGGCAACTATGGCTACACCTTC	CASSHGTVGGNYGYTF
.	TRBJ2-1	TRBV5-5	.	TGTGCCAGCAGGGGGAGCTGGCAACGGGGATTAAGCTCCTACAATGAGCAGTTCTTC	CASRGSWQRGLSSYNEQFF
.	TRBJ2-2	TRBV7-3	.	TGTGCCAGCAGCTTAGAAGCGAACACCGGGGAGCTGTTTTTT	CASSLEANTGELFF
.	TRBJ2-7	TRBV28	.	TGTGCCAGCAGCTTCCCTCCGGGACACAGCTCCTACGAGCAGTACTTC	CASSFPPGHSSYEQYF
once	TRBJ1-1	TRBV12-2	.	TGTGCAAGTCGCTTAGTGCGGGGGAGGTGGCACACTGAAGCTTTCTTT	CASRLVRGRWHTEAFF
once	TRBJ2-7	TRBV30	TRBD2	TGTGCCTGGAGTTCGGACAGAGGGACTAGCGGGATCTACGAGCAGTACTTC	CAWSSDRGTSGIYEQYF